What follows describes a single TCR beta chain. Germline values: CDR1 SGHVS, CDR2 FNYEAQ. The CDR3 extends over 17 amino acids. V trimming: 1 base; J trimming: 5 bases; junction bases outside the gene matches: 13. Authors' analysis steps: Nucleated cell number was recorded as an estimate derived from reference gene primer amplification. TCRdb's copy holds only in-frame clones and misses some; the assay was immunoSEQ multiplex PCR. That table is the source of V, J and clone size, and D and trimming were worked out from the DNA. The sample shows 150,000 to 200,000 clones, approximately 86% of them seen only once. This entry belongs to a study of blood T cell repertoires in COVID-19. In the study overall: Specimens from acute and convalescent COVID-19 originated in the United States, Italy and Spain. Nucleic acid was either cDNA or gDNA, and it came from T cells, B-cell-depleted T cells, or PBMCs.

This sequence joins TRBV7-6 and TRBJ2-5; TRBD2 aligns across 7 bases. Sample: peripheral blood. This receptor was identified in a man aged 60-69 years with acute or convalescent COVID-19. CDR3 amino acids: CASSLEYSGRSRETQYF. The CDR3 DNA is TGTGCCAGCAGCTTAGAGTATAGCGGGCGCTCCAGGGAGACCCAGTACTTC.